This T cell receptor (beta chain) is from a study of neurological immune-mediated disorders. Study-level information: Relapsing-remitting disease was seen in most of the roughly 34 multiple sclerosis patients, and secondary progressive disease was seen in 3. Study findings and constraints: In HTLV-1-associated myelopathy, TCR clonal expansion was greatest, and in multiple sclerosis it was least, below healthy controls.

This clonotype showed up many times. The antigen is unknown. TCRdb re-called the 5' RACE reads through MiXCR, storing one row per CDR3 protein. The data show under 70,000 distinct CDR3 sequences, about 3% seen once. Material for sequencing was PBMCs. The clonotype comes from a woman between 45 and 65 years old with multiple sclerosis.

CDR3 nucleotide sequence: TGCGCCAGCAGTTCCCCCAGCGGGGGAGGACAAGAGACCCAGTACTTC. This gives the protein CASSSPSGGGQETQYF. This chain connects TRBV5-1 to TRBJ2-5; 8 bases are shared with TRBD2. The CDR3 runs to 16 residues. J lost 2 bases, V lost 5 bases, and 11 bases had no gene match. Per germline, CDR1 SGHRS and CDR2 YFSETQ. Full variable domain (remainder filled in from reference TRBV5-1 and TRBJ2-5): KAGVTQTPRYLIKTRGQQVTLSCSPISGHRSVSWYQQTPGQGLQFLFEYFSETQRNKGNFPGRFSGRQFSNSRSEMNVSTLELGDSALYLCASSSPSGGGQETQYFGPGTRLLVL.